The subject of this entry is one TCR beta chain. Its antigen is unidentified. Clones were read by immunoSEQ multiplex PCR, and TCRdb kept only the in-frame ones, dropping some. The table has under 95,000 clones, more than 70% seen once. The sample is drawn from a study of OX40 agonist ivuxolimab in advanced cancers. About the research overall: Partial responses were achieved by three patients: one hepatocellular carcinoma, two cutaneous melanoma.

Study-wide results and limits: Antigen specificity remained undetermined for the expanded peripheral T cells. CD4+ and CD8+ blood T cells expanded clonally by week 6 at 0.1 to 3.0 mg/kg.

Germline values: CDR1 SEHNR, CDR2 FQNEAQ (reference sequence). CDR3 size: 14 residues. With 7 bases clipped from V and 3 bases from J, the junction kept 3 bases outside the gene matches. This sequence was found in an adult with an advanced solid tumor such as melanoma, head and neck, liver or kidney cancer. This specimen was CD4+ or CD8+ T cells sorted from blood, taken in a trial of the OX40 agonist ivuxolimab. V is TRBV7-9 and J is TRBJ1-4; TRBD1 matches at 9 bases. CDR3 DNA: TGTGCCAGCACCCGGACAGGGGCTAATGAAAAACTGTTTTTT. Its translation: CASTRTGANEKLFF.